This T cell receptor (beta chain) was documented in a study of T-cell reconstitution after alpha-beta-depleted transplantation in children. Notes on the study in general: The high TCRbeta diversity at day 60 in some patients came from surviving recipient T cells and thymic progenitors. Once a year had passed after transplant, T-cell counts and diversity came mostly from newly produced T cells.

This clonotype was picked up many times. Antigen specificity is unknown. The V gene lost 5 bases and the J gene lost 2 bases, with 10 bases spanning the gap. In germline, CDR1 is SGHDT, CDR2 YYEEEE. CDR3 length: 14 amino acids. It was with unique molecular identifiers that the TCRbeta library was prepared. In TCRdb, the PCR reads were re-called with MiXCR into one record per CDR3 protein. Here the sample spans tens of thousands of distinct CDR3 sequences, 4.9% being singletons. Specimen: PBMCs, mostly from graft donor cells, collected 180 days after TCRalphabeta/CD19-depleted stem cell transplant. V is TRBV5-6 and J is TRBJ2-2; a possible D gene is TRBD1 (6 bases). This clonotype was obtained from a boy less than two years old who had a stem cell transplant for acute myeloid leukemia, so the T cells may come from the graft donor. The CDR3 coding sequence is TGTGCCAGCAGTTCACAGGGAAACACCGGGGAGCTGTTTTTT. Protein sequence: CASSSQGNTGELFF.